The next 2 T cell receptor beta chains were all read from a single sample in a study of graft-versus-host responses after intestinal transplantation. The table came from immunoSEQ multiplex PCR; TCRdb's copy has only in-frame clones and leaves some out. The sample includes 100,000 or so clones, roughly nine tenths of them seen just once. Which antigens these TCRs recognize remains unknown. Sequenced here: unstimulated CD4+ T cells sorted from spleen or lymph node cells, sampled before intestinal transplant. These receptors all stem from a human donor who received an intestinal transplant.

The chain couples TRBV30 to TRBJ2-3; D gene ambiguous. With 8 bases removed from V and 1 base from J, the gap between germline ends came to 16 bases. This CDR3 is 14 amino acids long. Per the germline V gene, CDR1 is GTSNPN and CDR2 is SVGIG (reference sequence). CDR3 residues: CAGFRPSRTDTQYF. CDR3 in DNA: TGTGCCGGATTCAGGCCGTCTCGCACAGATACGCAGTATTTT.

V and J are TRBV6-1 and TRBJ2-7, with D possibly matching TRBD1 (5 bases). The CDR3 runs 16 residues. V shed 0 bases and J shed 0 bases, with 12 bases lying between them. Germline-derived CDR1 and CDR2 are MNHNS and SASEGT. CDR3 DNA: TGTGCCAGCAGTGAAGCGCTGACAGCTGTCTCCTACGAGCAGTACTTC. Amino acids: CASSEALTAVSYEQYF.